These 21 T cell receptor beta chains were all obtained from the same sample, sequenced in a study of blood T cell repertoires in COVID-19. Assay used: immunoSEQ multiplex PCR; TCRdb lists only in-frame clones, some missing. The sample has about 40,000 clones, around three quarters seen once; the top ten hold about 30%. The material sequenced was peripheral blood. The origin of the receptors is a woman older than 75 with acute or convalescent COVID-19.

The chain employs TRBV3-1 (or the pseudogene TRBV3-2) and TRBJ2-5; D might be TRBD1 (6 bases). The CDR3 sequence is 15 residues long. The V and J ends lost 6 bases and 1 base respectively, with 15 bases between them. Germline V lookup: CDR1 LGHDT, CDR2 YNNKEL (reference sequence). CDR3 nucleotide sequence: TGTGCCAGCAGTCTATTCAGGGGAATCCAAGAGACCCAGTACTTC. Its protein product is CASSLFRGIQETQYF.

The chain carries TRBV7-2 and TRBJ1-1; D gene uncertain. The germline CDR1 and CDR2 sequences are SGHTA and FQGNSA. Trimming cost V 1 base and J 1 base, with 10 bases left between them. The CDR3 totals 15 residues. CDR3 DNA sequence: TGTGCCAGCAGCTTAGAACCGGGAGGGAACACTGAAGCTTTCTTT. Translating gives CASSLEPGGNTEAFF. The variable domain in full, with the rest retrieved from reference TRBV7-2 and TRBJ1-1, is GAGVSQSPSNKVTEKGKDVELRCDPISGHTALYWYRQSLGQGLEFLIYFQGNSAPDKSGLPSDRFSAERTGGSVSTLTIQRTQQEDSAVYLCASSLEPGGNTEAFFGQGTRLTVV.

This clone has only a few counts. V and J are TRBV12-5 and TRBJ1-1, with a weak D call TRBD1 (6 bases). In germline, CDR1 is LGHNT, CDR2 FRNRAP. The CDR3 runs to 16 residues. Trimming shortened V by 1 base and J by 0 bases, and 12 bases separated the two germline ends. This CDR3 reads CASGLDLGQMNTEAFF. The DNA of the CDR3 is TGTGCTAGTGGTTTGGACCTGGGACAAATGAACACTGAAGCTTTCTTT.

The rearrangement links TRBV5-6 to TRBJ2-7; no definite D call. The germline V gene has CDR1 SGHDT and CDR2 YYEEEE. The CDR3 has 13 amino acids. Trimming took 0 bases from V and 1 from J, leaving 5 bases between them. The CDR3 nucleotides read TGTGCCAGCAGCTTGGTCCAGTCCTACGAGCAGTACTTC. Its translation: CASSLVQSYEQYF.

The chain carries TRBV20-1 and TRBJ1-2; possibly TRBD1 for D (5 bases). The germline CDR1 and CDR2 sequences are DFQATT and SNEGSKA (reference sequence). The CDR3 covers 10 residues. V lost 6 bases to trimming and J lost 9 bases, with 11 bases between them. The CDR3 loop reads CSAPGASYTF. The DNA of the CDR3 is TGCAGTGCACCTGGGGCGAGCTACACCTTC.

This clone rates as medium-sized (0.01 to 0.1%). V gene TRBV4-1 combines with J gene TRBJ2-7; the match to TRBD2 covers 8 bases. Germline V gene sequence: CDR1 MGHRA, CDR2 YSYEKL. V lost 0 bases to trimming and J lost 2 bases; unmatched junction nucleotides: 3. The length of the CDR3 is 15 residues. CDR3: CASSQESGSTYEQYF. The CDR3 DNA follows: TGCGCCAGCAGCCAAGAGAGCGGGAGTACCTACGAGCAGTACTTC.

This clone has a single count. This chain joins TRBV7-9 and TRBJ1-3, with D maybe TRBD1 (6 bases). The CDR3 totals 15 residues. Trimming cost V 5 bases and J 3 bases, with 14 bases left between them. The germline V gene encodes CDR1 SEHNR and CDR2 FQNEAQ (reference sequence). In nucleotides, the CDR3 is TGTGCCAGCAGCCAAGGGGGATACGGTGGAAACACCATATATTTT. This gives the protein CASSQGGYGGNTIYF.

This clone has a handful of counts. The chain is built from TRBV5-1 and TRBJ1-6; D gene uncertain. This CDR3 comprises 12 residues. Deletions cut 4 bases from V and 4 bases from J, with 3 bases between. Germline CDR1 is SGHRS and CDR2 is YFSETQ. CDR3 sequence (DNA): TGCGCCAGCAGCCTTTATAATTCACCCCTCCACTTT. It codes for CASSLYNSPLHF.

The chain links TRBV5-8 to TRBJ1-1; TRBD1 matches 8 bases. CDR3 size: 15 residues. CDR1 is SGHTS, CDR2 YDEGEE, per germline. J gave up 5 bases and V 3 bases, and 9 bases lay outside the gene matches. The CDR3 DNA reads as TGTGCCAGCAGCTCAAAACAGGGGGGGTTTACTGAAGCTTTCTTT. This gives the protein CASSSKQGGFTEAFF.

This clone was found a few times. The rearrangement joins TRBV7-9 to TRBJ1-6, with D hard to call. V lost 3 bases, J lost 8 bases, and 5 bases lay in between. Germline values: CDR1 SEHNR, CDR2 FQNEAQ (reference sequence). This CDR3 has 12 residues. The CDR3 spells CASSLSDSPLHF. CDR3 DNA: TGTGCCAGCAGCTTGTCTGATTCACCCCTCCACTTT.

About this clone itself: One junction end does not reproduce the germline sequence, and a read error may be involved. The V gene is TRBV18, the J gene TRBJ1-1; TRBD1 might be the D (5 bases). CDR3 size: 17 residues. Germline values: CDR1 KGHSH, CDR2 LQKENI. The CDR3: CASSISRGSSTNAEAFF. CDR3 coding DNA: TGTGCCAGCTCAATCTCAAGGGGTAGTTCGACGAACGCTGAAGCTTTCTTT.

This clone was recorded a few times. The chain uses TRBV7-2 and TRBJ1-5; 7 nucleotides match TRBD1. The junction had 7 bases not matched to a gene; V was cut back by 1 base and J by 7 bases. Germline V gene lookup returns CDR1 SGHTA and CDR2 FQGNSA. The CDR3 is 15 residues long. The DNA of the CDR3 is TGTGCCAGCAGCTTAGTAACAGGGGTAGGGCAGCCCCAGCATTTT. It codes for CASSLVTGVGQPQHF.

The DNA of the CDR3 is TGTGCCAGCAGCTTAGTGGCCGGGGGAGTTGGGGCCAACGTCCTGACTTTC. Encoded protein: CASSLVAGGVGANVLTF. The rearrangement joins TRBV7-6 to TRBJ2-6, with D perhaps matching TRBD2 (6 bases). Trimming took 1 base from V and 3 from J, leaving 13 bases between them. This CDR3 has 17 residues. Germline V gene sequence: CDR1 SGHVS, CDR2 FNYEAQ.

The CDR3 spells CASSLRRQARSYTEAFF. CDR3 coding DNA: TGTGCCAGCAGCTTAAGGAGACAGGCAAGATCCTACACTGAAGCTTTCTTT. The rearrangement uses TRBV11-2 and TRBJ1-1, with D perhaps TRBD1 (6 bases). The CDR3 is 17 amino acids. V was trimmed by 2 bases and J by 3 bases, leaving 19 bases between them. The germline CDR1 and CDR2 sequences are SGHAT and FQNNGV.

The chain is built from TRBV10-3 and TRBJ1-1; D remains ambiguous. Looked up from germline, CDR1 is ENHRY and CDR2 is SYGVKD. V was clipped by 4 bases and J by 1 base, with 7 bases between them. This CDR3 contains 13 residues. The CDR3 nucleotides are TGTGCCATCAGTGGGAGGGAGAACACTGAAGCTTTCTTT. Protein product: CAISGRENTEAFF.

CDR3 coding DNA: TGTGCCAGCAGCGGACAGGGGAACTATGGCTACACCTTC. This gives the protein CASSGQGNYGYTF. The V gene is TRBV5-6, the J gene TRBJ1-2, with 9 bases identical to TRBD1. The CDR3 runs to 13 residues. The V gene's germline CDR1 is SGHDT and CDR2 YYEEEE. V lost 4 bases, J lost 2 bases, and 0 bases stayed unmatched.

V is TRBV5-1 and J is TRBJ2-1, with TRBD1 identical over 8 bases. Germline CDR1 and CDR2: SGHRS and YFSETQ. The CDR3 consists of 14 residues. Trimming took 4 bases from V and 3 from J; bases not matched to a gene: 3. CDR3 DNA sequence: TGCGCCAGCAGCCAGGGACAGGACTACAATGAGCAGTTCTTC. This codes for CASSQGQDYNEQFF.

The V and J genes are TRBV3-1 (or the pseudogene TRBV3-2) and TRBJ2-2; 9 bases align to TRBD2. V dropped 2 bases and J dropped 5; count of bases not matched to a gene: 9. The CDR3 spans 17 residues. Germline loops: CDR1 LGHDT, CDR2 YNNKEL (reference sequence). For the CDR3, the DNA is TGTGCCAGCAGCCAAATGAGACCGGGACTAGCTACCGGGGAGCTGTTTTTT. Translation gives CASSQMRPGLATGELFF.

This clone was observed at least ten times. V is TRBV4-1 and J is TRBJ2-1; 14 nucleotides align to TRBD2. Trimming removed 3 bases from V and 12 bases from J; junction bases left unmatched: 10. CDR3 length equals 16 residues. Germline V gene data show CDR1 as MGHRA and CDR2 as YSYEKL. CDR3 in amino acids: CASSQPGGTSGRRQFF. Written as DNA, the CDR3 is TGCGCCAGCAGCCAGCCGGGGGGGACTAGCGGGAGAAGGCAGTTCTTC.

Here the CDR3 DNA reads TGCGCCAGCAGCCTATGGACAGGGTCCACTGAAGCTTTCTTT. Its protein product is CASSLWTGSTEAFF. The genes are TRBV5-1 and TRBJ1-1, with TRBD1 matching 8 bases. V lost 4 bases and J lost 4; bases outside the gene matches: 6. The germline CDR1 and CDR2 sequences are SGHRS and YFSETQ. The length of the CDR3 is 14 residues.

This clone has only a few counts. The V gene is TRBV3-1 (or the pseudogene TRBV3-2), the J gene TRBJ1-1; tentatively, D is TRBD1 (5 bases). The CDR3 is 13 amino acids. The germline CDR1 and CDR2 sequences are LGHDT and YNNKEL (reference sequence). The germline V and J ends were trimmed by 0 bases and 10 bases, with 12 bases remaining between them. The CDR3 DNA reads as TGTGCCAGCAGCCAAGAGAGGGGAGGGAGAGCTTTCTTT. It codes for CASSQERGGRAFF.